This T cell receptor beta chain was captured by sequencing in a study of Graves' ophthalmopathy and Graves' hyperthyroidism listed by TCRdb under 2018. Regarding the research as a whole: Hyperthyroidism was defined as stable when no progression to ophthalmopathy occurred within 18 months of follow-up. In five to seven hyperthyroidism patients, T-cell repertoires of thyroid tissue and blood were compared. For independent validation, a separate cohort was made up of approximately 18 hyperthyroidism patients plus 17 patients who later progressed from hyperthyroidism to ophthalmopathy. In total, approximately 130 blood samples were TCR-sequenced: 40 to 45 ophthalmopathy, some 75 hyperthyroidism and approximately 17 hyperthyroidism-to-ophthalmopathy patients. The study used TCR beta repertoire signatures to distinguish Graves' ophthalmopathy from Graves' hyperthyroidism and to predict progression to ophthalmopathy. To explore V-J signatures that distinguish ophthalmopathy from hyperthyroidism, a discovery set of 100 patients was enrolled, made up of some 41 with ophthalmopathy and 55 to 65 with stable hyperthyroidism. Once sampling was done, hyperthyroidism patients were given methimazole at a starting dose of 30 mg daily, while ophthalmopathy patients were given high-dose intravenous methylprednisolone. The research as a whole found: Among expanded thyroid clonotypes with frequency above 0.001, most also showed up in blood, which suggests that blood repertoires may reflect the thyroid immune response. In validation, the model predicted ophthalmopathy progression with about 70% sensitivity and roughly 72% specificity; roughly 12 predicted patients were CT-confirmed with GO in a median of about 6.2 months. Ophthalmopathy was separated from stable hyperthyroidism by the 13-signature model with around 89% sensitivity and roughly 82% specificity in cross-validation and with 80%/75% in the test set. No statistical method was used to set the sample size in advance, and the investigators knew which group each participant was assigned to.

Patients with hyperthyroidism were aged 18 to 65 years, had been newly diagnosed, and had a disease duration of less than 2 months. Patients were excluded if they had other autoimmune diseases, uncontrolled infections, pregnancy or lactation. Diagnosis relied on clinical symptoms, serum thyroxine, TRAb, thyroid ultrasound and orbital computed tomography. Total RNA was extracted with Trizol reagent and quality-checked on an Agilent 2100 Bioanalyzer. CDR3 length: 15 amino acids, cysteine to phenylalanine. Only the CDR3 region is kept as DNA, spanning 45 bases read in frame from base 1. CDR1 SGHTA and CDR2 FQGNSA are derived from the germline V gene. The junction shows trimming of 2 bases on V and 8 bases on J, plus 13 bases between the germline ends. This clonotype was detected many times. There is no known antigen for this receptor. Base-call qualities are not available, and no considerably larger clone is one nucleotide away.

For repertoire sequencing, the TCR beta CDR3 regions were amplified from RNA transcripts. The first round of RT-PCR was done with HTBI primers and the Qiagen OneStep RT-PCR kit, and was followed by a second round of multiplex PCR, then size selection and purification. Libraries were sequenced on an Illumina HiSeq2000 using paired-end 100 bp reads. The study's processing was this. SOAPnuke was used for read processing, and reads with adapters, uncalled bases, a mean Phred below 15, or no exact constant-primer or identifier match were discarded. COPE v1.2.5 was used to merge the high-quality paired reads. Clonotypes were defined as unique nucleotide sequences and were aligned to IMGT TRB V, D and J references using MiTCR v1.1. The analysis was limited to V-J combinations with a frequency above 0.0001, which together covered more than 99% of repertoires. A TCR clonal expansion and chaos score per V-J combination was defined as the ratio of F50 clonal expansion to chaos observed in the TCRdist matrix. Welch's t-statistics and random forest were used to reduce features to about a dozen V-J combinations, which were fed into a naive Bayes classifier. Thyroid-blood repertoire similarity was quantified with the Morisita-Horn index. The public reads were reanalyzed by TCRdb: fastp trimming at Q25, MiXCR alignment, in-frame beta chains only. One record per CDR3 amino acid sequence lists the most common genes and DNA. The V and J calls follow TCRdb's processing rather than the paper's. In this sample the table shows 500,000 to 700,000 distinct CDR3 sequences, 39% of which occur a single time. The ten biggest clones cover about 4.1% of the sample.

The chain was built from TRBV7-2 and TRBJ1-6; the D gene identity is not certain. This clonotype originated in an adult man with Graves' hyperthyroidism. What was sequenced was peripheral blood or thyroid tissue (not recorded which). The encoded CDR3 is CASSLPGLGDSPLHF. The nucleotides are TGTGCCAGCAGCTTACCAGGACTAGGAGATTCACCCCTCCACTTT.